This is a list of T cell receptor beta chains from one sample in a study of shared clonotypes between healthy human individuals. Repertoires were generated with immunoSEQ multiplex PCR, while TCRdb's copy carries only in-frame clones and drops some. This sample yields about 2.4 million clones, of which roughly 93% are seen a single time; about 0.39% belongs to the top ten. The sample consisted of naive CD4+ T cells from PBMCs. All receptors come from a man younger than 35 in good health. Some clones in this sample may be carry-over from other donors' samples. CDR3s include the opening cysteine and the closing phenylalanine or tryptophan. The D gene is left open where the match is weak. The listing skips clone size in some rows; elsewhere it reads once, few, many or a size class.

CDR3 DNA: TGTGCCAGCAGTTACTCGGGGACCTACAATGAGCAGTTCTTC
CDR3 protein: CASSYSGTYNEQFF
D gene: .
clone size: .
J gene: TRBJ2-1
V gene: TRBV6-6

CDR3 DNA: TGTGCCAGCAGTCCCGGGACTAGCGGGAGGGGGCAGTACTTC
CDR3 protein: CASSPGTSGRGQYF
D gene: TRBD2
clone size: .
J gene: TRBJ2-7
V gene: TRBV6-6

CDR3 DNA: TGTGCCAGTAGTCCGGGACAGAGGAGGACCGGGGAGCTGTTTTTT
CDR3 protein: CASSPGQRRTGELFF
D gene: TRBD1
clone size: .
J gene: TRBJ2-2
V gene: TRBV19

CDR3 DNA: TGTGCCAGCAGTTTATTCTTTACTGGGCCCGGGGAGCTGTTTTTT
CDR3 protein: CASSLFFTGPGELFF
D gene: .
clone size: .
J gene: TRBJ2-2
V gene: TRBV28

CDR3 DNA: TGTGCCACCAGGGGGTGTGAGCAGTACTTC
CDR3 protein: CATRGCEQYF
D gene: TRBD1
clone size: .
J gene: TRBJ2-7
V gene: TRBV11-3

CDR3 DNA: TGTGCCAGCAGTGACCCTAGCGGGAGGGCTTACAATGAGCAGTTCTTC
CDR3 protein: CASSDPSGRAYNEQFF
D gene: TRBD2
clone size: .
J gene: TRBJ2-1
V gene: TRBV2

CDR3 DNA: TGTGCCAGCTCACCTCCGGGACAGGGTAATGAAAAACTGTTTTTT
CDR3 protein: CASSPPGQGNEKLFF
D gene: TRBD1
clone size: .
J gene: TRBJ1-4
V gene: TRBV18

CDR3 DNA: TGTGCCAGCAGCTTGGATTTAGGGCAAGAGACCCAGTACTTC
CDR3 protein: CASSLDLGQETQYF
D gene: .
clone size: .
J gene: TRBJ2-5
V gene: TRBV5-5

CDR3 DNA: TGTGCCAGCAGTAGAGCCGGGTCCTACGAGAGGGTTGGCTACACCTTC
CDR3 protein: CASSRAGSYERVGYTF
D gene: .
clone size: few
J gene: TRBJ1-2
V gene: TRBV28

CDR3 DNA: TGTGCCAGCAGACCTCAAACAGGGATAACAAACGAGCAGTACTTC
CDR3 protein: CASRPQTGITNEQYF
D gene: .
clone size: .
J gene: TRBJ2-7
V gene: TRBV28

CDR3 DNA: TGTGCCAGCAGCCCAGGGGGAGCCTACAATGAGCAGTTCTTC
CDR3 protein: CASSPGGAYNEQFF
D gene: TRBD1
clone size: .
J gene: TRBJ2-1
V gene: TRBV7-2

CDR3 DNA: TGTGCCAGCAGTGAATTGGCAGGGTATGGTGAAGCTTTCTTT
CDR3 protein: CASSELAGYGEAFF
D gene: .
clone size: .
J gene: TRBJ1-1
V gene: TRBV6-1

CDR3 DNA: TGTGCCAGCAGCTTAACGGGACAGGATAATGAAAAACTGTTTTTT
CDR3 protein: CASSLTGQDNEKLFF
D gene: TRBD1
clone size: .
J gene: TRBJ1-4
V gene: TRBV7-3

CDR3 DNA: TGTGCCAGCAGCAATGGGTACAAGGAGCAGTTCTTC
CDR3 protein: CASSNGYKEQFF
D gene: .
clone size: once
J gene: TRBJ2-1
V gene: TRBV6-5

CDR3 DNA: TGTGCCAGCAGCTTATCAGGGAAGCACGAGCAGTACTTC
CDR3 protein: CASSLSGKHEQYF
D gene: .
clone size: .
J gene: TRBJ2-7
V gene: TRBV7-3

CDR3 DNA: TGCGCCAGCAGCCAAGAGATTGGTCGTCGGGCTAGCGGGAGGGTACCCTACAATGAGCAGTTCTTC
CDR3 protein: CASSQEIGRRASGRVPYNEQFF
D gene: TRBD2
clone size: .
J gene: TRBJ2-1
V gene: TRBV4-3

CDR3 DNA: TGCAGCGCTGGGACCCTATTAAACACCGGGGAGCTGTTTTTT
CDR3 protein: CSAGTLLNTGELFF
D gene: .
clone size: .
J gene: TRBJ2-2
V gene: TRBV29-1

CDR3 DNA: TGTGCCAGCAGCCAAGACAATGAGCAGTTCTTC
CDR3 protein: CASSQDNEQFF
D gene: .
clone size: .
J gene: TRBJ2-1
V gene: TRBV7-3

CDR3 DNA: TGTGCCACCGTCCCTAGCGGGAGTAAGGCTGAGCAGTTCTTC
CDR3 protein: CATVPSGSKAEQFF
D gene: TRBD2
clone size: .
J gene: TRBJ2-1
V gene: TRBV28

CDR3 DNA: TGTGCCAGCACCGCACCCCGGGGGGCGGGCGGGGAGCTGTTTTTT
CDR3 protein: CASTAPRGAGGELFF
D gene: .
clone size: .
J gene: TRBJ2-2
V gene: TRBV6-6

CDR3 DNA: TGTGCCAGCAGTCCTCGGACCGAGCAGTACTTC
CDR3 protein: CASSPRTEQYF
D gene: .
clone size: .
J gene: TRBJ2-7
V gene: TRBV28

CDR3 DNA: TGTGCCAGCAGCCAAGTAGGCCAGCGGGAGAACTGGGCCGGGGAGCTGTTTTTT
CDR3 protein: CASSQVGQRENWAGELFF
D gene: TRBD2
clone size: .
J gene: TRBJ2-2
V gene: TRBV4-2

CDR3 DNA: TGTGCCAGCAGCTTAGCTAGCGGGATTATTGACGAGCAGTACTTC
CDR3 protein: CASSLASGIIDEQYF
D gene: TRBD2
clone size: .
J gene: TRBJ2-7
V gene: TRBV7-2

CDR3 DNA: TGTGCCAGCAGCGAGGGGGGGGAGACCCAGTACTTC
CDR3 protein: CASSEGGETQYF
D gene: .
clone size: .
J gene: TRBJ2-5
V gene: TRBV2

CDR3 DNA: TGTGCCAGCTCATCAAAACAGGATTCTGAAGCTTTCTTT
CDR3 protein: CASSSKQDSEAFF
D gene: .
clone size: .
J gene: TRBJ1-1
V gene: TRBV18

CDR3 DNA: TGTGCCAGCAGCTTCGTCCCGGGGGCAACAGATACGCAGTATTTT
CDR3 protein: CASSFVPGATDTQYF
D gene: .
clone size: once
J gene: TRBJ2-3
V gene: TRBV7-3

CDR3 DNA: TGTGCCAGCAGCCCCGGAGGGGGAGTCAACTATGGCTACACCTTC
CDR3 protein: CASSPGGGVNYGYTF
D gene: .
clone size: few
J gene: TRBJ1-2
V gene: TRBV6-6

CDR3 DNA: TGCGCCAGCAGCTTGGGTGGCTCCACAGCAGGGGAGACCCAGTACTTC
CDR3 protein: CASSLGGSTAGETQYF
D gene: .
clone size: .
J gene: TRBJ2-5
V gene: TRBV5-1

CDR3 DNA: TGTGCCAGCAGCTCCGCCGTCCCGGGGAACACCATATATTTT
CDR3 protein: CASSSAVPGNTIYF
D gene: .
clone size: .
J gene: TRBJ1-3
V gene: TRBV5-8

CDR3 DNA: TGTGCCAGCAGGCCCCCCGGCAAGATCTACAATGAGCAGTTCTTC
CDR3 protein: CASRPPGKIYNEQFF
D gene: .
clone size: .
J gene: TRBJ2-1
V gene: TRBV6-5

CDR3 DNA: TGTGCCAGCAGCTTGTTCGACCACACAGGGGAGACCCAGTACTTC
CDR3 protein: CASSLFDHTGETQYF
D gene: .
clone size: .
J gene: TRBJ2-5
V gene: TRBV5-5

CDR3 DNA: TGCGCCAGCAACTCCGGTTGGGGACAGGGGGCGTCCTACGAGCAGTACTTC
CDR3 protein: CASNSGWGQGASYEQYF
D gene: TRBD1
clone size: .
J gene: TRBJ2-7
V gene: TRBV4-1

CDR3 DNA: TGTGCCAGCACCTTCCGGGGGCGGGGAGGCTACACCTTC
CDR3 protein: CASTFRGRGGYTF
D gene: .
clone size: .
J gene: TRBJ1-2
V gene: TRBV28

CDR3 DNA: TGCGCCAGCAGCTTGGAGGCGAGGGAGCTGTTTTTT
CDR3 protein: CASSLEARELFF
D gene: .
clone size: .
J gene: TRBJ2-2
V gene: TRBV5-1

CDR3 DNA: TGTGCCAGCAGCTTATTGCAGCGGGAGGCCTCTCAGTATTTT
CDR3 protein: CASSLLQREASQYF
D gene: TRBD2
clone size: .
J gene: TRBJ2-3
V gene: TRBV11-2

CDR3 DNA: TGTGCCAGCAGTTTAAATGTCGCTAGCGGGGAACTAGAGACCCAGTACTTC
CDR3 protein: CASSLNVASGELETQYF
D gene: TRBD2
clone size: .
J gene: TRBJ2-5
V gene: TRBV27

CDR3 DNA: TGTGCCAGCAGTCCCTACACCACCGGGGGAGAGACCCAGTACTTC
CDR3 protein: CASSPYTTGGETQYF
D gene: .
clone size: .
J gene: TRBJ2-5
V gene: TRBV2

CDR3 DNA: TGTGCCAGCAGAGAGAGGACAGGGCCTCAGCCCCAGCATTTT
CDR3 protein: CASRERTGPQPQHF
D gene: TRBD1
clone size: .
J gene: TRBJ1-5
V gene: TRBV2

CDR3 DNA: TGCGCCAGCAGCTTGGGTGGAGGCCGGAACACCGGGGAGCTGTTTTTT
CDR3 protein: CASSLGGGRNTGELFF
D gene: .
clone size: .
J gene: TRBJ2-2
V gene: TRBV5-1

CDR3 DNA: TGTGCCAGCAGTTTGCGGCTGGCTTCCTACGAGCAGTACTTC
CDR3 protein: CASSLRLASYEQYF
D gene: .
clone size: .
J gene: TRBJ2-7
V gene: TRBV28